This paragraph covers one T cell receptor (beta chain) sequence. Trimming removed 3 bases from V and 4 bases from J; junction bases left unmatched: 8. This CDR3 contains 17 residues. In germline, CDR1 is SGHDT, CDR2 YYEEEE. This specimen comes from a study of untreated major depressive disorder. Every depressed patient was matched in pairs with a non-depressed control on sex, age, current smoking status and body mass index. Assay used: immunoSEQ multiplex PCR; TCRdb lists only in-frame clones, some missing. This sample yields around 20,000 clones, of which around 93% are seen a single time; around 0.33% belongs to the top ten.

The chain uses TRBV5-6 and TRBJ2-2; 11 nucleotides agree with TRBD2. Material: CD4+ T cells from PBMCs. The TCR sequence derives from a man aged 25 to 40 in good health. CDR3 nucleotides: TGTGCCAGCAGCTCCCCAGGTAGCGGGAGGGTCACCGGGGAGCTGTTTTTT. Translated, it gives CASSSPGSGRVTGELFF.